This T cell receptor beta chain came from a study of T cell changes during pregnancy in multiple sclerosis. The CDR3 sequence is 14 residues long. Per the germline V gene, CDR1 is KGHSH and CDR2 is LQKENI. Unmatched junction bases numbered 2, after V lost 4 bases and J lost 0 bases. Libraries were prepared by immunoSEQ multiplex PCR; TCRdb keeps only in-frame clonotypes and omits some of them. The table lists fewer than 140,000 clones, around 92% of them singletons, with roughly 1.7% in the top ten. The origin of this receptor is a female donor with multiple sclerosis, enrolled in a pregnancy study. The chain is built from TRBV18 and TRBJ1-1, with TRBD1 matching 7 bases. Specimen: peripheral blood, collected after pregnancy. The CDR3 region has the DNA TGTGCCAGCTCACTACAGGGGATGAACACTGAAGCTTTCTTT. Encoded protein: CASSLQGMNTEAFF. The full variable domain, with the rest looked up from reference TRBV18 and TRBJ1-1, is NAGVMQNPRHLVRRRGQEARLRCSPMKGHSHVYWYRQLPEEGLKFMVYLQKENIIDESGMPKERFSAEFPKEGPSILRIQQVVRGDSAAYFCASSLQGMNTEAFFGQGTRLTVV.